The 17 T cell receptor beta chains given below trace back to one sample, sequenced in a study of CD8+CD57+ T cells in acquired aplastic anemia. Selection for sequencing was limited to patients who had shown CD8+CD57+ cell expansion by flow cytometry. TCR beta VDJ and CDR3 profiles were obtained from a genomic DNA template. TCRdb processed the reads anew with MiXCR; each CDR3 protein has one entry. The table lists about 120,000 distinct CDR3 sequences, 55% to 60% of them singletons. Material: sorted CD4+, CD8+, or CD8+CD57+ T cells (not recorded which) from PBMCs. These receptor sequences come from a human donor with aplastic anemia.

This clonotype was seen ten or more times. The chain joins TRBV3-1 to TRBJ1-6; D not certain. In germline, CDR1 is LGHDT, CDR2 YNNKEL (reference sequence). Trimming took 2 bases from V and 6 from J, leaving 8 bases between them. This CDR3 spans 14 amino acids. CDR3 in amino acids: CASSQRHSNSPLHF. The CDR3 DNA reads as TGTGCCAGCAGCCAACGACACTCTAATTCACCCCTCCACTTT.

V gene TRBV15 combines with J gene TRBJ2-6; D is possibly TRBD1 or TRBD2 (5 bases each). The CDR3 is 15 amino acids. Trimming removed 4 bases at V and 4 bases at J, with 11 bases between. Per germline, CDR1 LNHNV and CDR2 YYDKDF (reference sequence). DNA for the CDR3: TGTGCCACCAGCATCCGTGGGACCGGGGCCAACGTCCTGACTTTC. This translates into CATSIRGTGANVLTF. Complete variable domain (other parts from reference TRBV15 and TRBJ2-6): DAMVIQNPRYQVTQFGKPVTLSCSQTLNHNVMYWYQQKSSQAPKLLFHYYDKDFNNEADTPDNFQSRRPNTSFCFLDIRSPGLGDTAMYLCATSIRGTGANVLTFGAGSRLTVL.

V gene TRBV7-2 combines with J gene TRBJ2-5; 11 bases line up with TRBD2. Germline-derived CDR1 and CDR2 are SGHTA and FQGNSA. This CDR3 contains 17 residues. V shed 2 bases, J shed 2 bases, and the junction held 7 bases outside the gene matches. In DNA form, the CDR3 reads TGTGCCAGCAGCTTATCCCTAGCGGGGGGAGGTCAAGAGACCCAGTACTTC. Protein: CASSLSLAGGGQETQYF.

V is TRBV19 and J is TRBJ1-2, with no clear D. Trimming took off 2 bases at V and 7 bases at J, with 8 bases between the two ends. This CDR3 spans 12 amino acids. The V gene's germline CDR1 is LNHDA and CDR2 SQIVND (reference sequence). DNA for the CDR3: TGTGCCAGTAGTATATTGGGCGCTGGCTACACCTTC. This codes for CASSILGAGYTF.

This chain joins TRBV25-1 and TRBJ1-4; D unclear. CDR1 and CDR2 (germline): MGHDK, SYGVNS. The CDR3 runs to 13 residues. With 6 bases removed from V and 7 bases from J, the gap between germline ends came to 12 bases. The CDR3 DNA sequence: TGTGCCAGCAGCTTAGGAGGACTTGAAAAACTGTTTTTT. Protein product: CASSLGGLEKLFF.

This clonotype occurred a few times. This sequence joins TRBV7-9 and TRBJ1-2; D is unclear. CDR1 is SEHNR, CDR2 FQNEAQ, per germline (reference sequence). The CDR3 length is 14 residues. V lost 0 bases and J lost 0, with 5 bases in between. This chain's CDR3 is CASSLATANYGYTF. For the CDR3, the DNA is TGTGCCAGCAGCTTAGCCACAGCTAACTATGGCTACACCTTC.

This clonotype was picked up many times. This sequence joins TRBV5-4 and TRBJ1-2; weak D call: TRBD1 (6 bases). The CDR3 runs to 15 residues. With 5 bases removed from V and 1 base from J, the gap between germline ends came to 15 bases. Germline assignment: CDR1 SGHNT and CDR2 YYREEE (reference sequence). CDR3 sequence: CASSAGADINYGYTF. For the CDR3, the DNA is TGTGCCAGCAGTGCGGGGGCAGACATTAACTATGGCTACACCTTC.

This clonotype was counted at least ten times. The junction departs from germline at one end; a sequencing error may be responsible. The chain has TRBV19 and TRBJ1-6; no clear D gene. This CDR3 contains 15 residues. The germline V gene has CDR1 LNHDA and CDR2 SQIVND (reference sequence). CDR3 nucleotide sequence: TGTGCCAGTACGGATATCCTAGCGGCCAATTCACCCCCCCACTTT. Its protein is CASTDILAANSPPHF.

This clonotype was recorded once. The chain links TRBV2 to TRBJ1-2; possibly TRBD1 for D (6 bases). The CDR3 spans 14 residues. Germline V gene lookup returns CDR1 SNHLY and CDR2 FYNNEI. The V end lost 7 bases, the J end lost 7 bases, and 19 bases lay between the germline ends. DNA for the CDR3: TGTGCCAGCAACACAGGGACCGGCGCTTTTGGCTACACCTTC. Protein product: CASNTGTGAFGYTF.

The J gene is TRBJ2-7, the V gene TRBV18, with 12 nucleotides matching TRBD2. CDR3 size: 15 residues. Trimming at V came to 5 bases and at J to 3 bases, leaving 5 bases not matched to a gene. Germline loops: CDR1 KGHSH, CDR2 LQKENI. The CDR3 protein is CASSTGLAGHYEQYF. CDR3 DNA sequence: TGTGCCAGCTCAACGGGACTAGCGGGCCACTACGAGCAGTACTTC.

As DNA, the CDR3 is TGTGCCAGCTGGATAGCGGGGGGGAGCTGCGAGCAGTACTTC. Residues: CASWIAGGSCEQYF. V and J are TRBV2 and TRBJ2-7; 11 positions agree with TRBD2. CDR3 length equals 14 residues. V was clipped by 8 bases and J by 6 bases; unmatched bases: 9. CDR1 is SNHLY, CDR2 FYNNEI, per germline.

This sequence joins TRBV10-3 and TRBJ1-1; D may be TRBD1 (6 bases). There are 15 residues in the CDR3. Germline V gives CDR1 ENHRY, CDR2 SYGVKD. V dropped 0 bases and J dropped 7 bases, with 15 bases sitting between them. The CDR3 region is CAISESPVGAGEAFF. The CDR3 coding sequence is TGTGCCATCAGTGAGTCGCCTGTGGGGGCAGGTGAAGCTTTCTTT.

The chain joins TRBV9 to TRBJ2-6, with a possible D match to TRBD1 (6 bases). Germline V gene data show CDR1 as SGDLS and CDR2 as YYNGEE. V dropped 0 bases and J dropped 4 bases, with 20 bases sitting between them. The length of the CDR3 is 19 residues. CDR3 residues: CASSVEQGMKDAGANVLTF. As DNA, the CDR3 is TGTGCCAGCAGCGTAGAGCAGGGGATGAAGGATGCAGGGGCCAACGTCCTGACTTTC.

This clonotype was seen only a few times. The chain has TRBV10-2 and TRBJ1-2, with a possible D match to TRBD1 (5 bases). The CDR3 length is 11 residues. Looked up from germline, CDR1 is WSHSY and CDR2 is SAAADI. Between the trimmed V and J ends, which lost 6 bases and 8 bases, there was a span of 10 bases. The CDR3 loop reads CASRGLEGYTF. DNA for the CDR3: TGCGCCAGCAGGGGGCTGGAAGGCTACACCTTC.

The chain links TRBV5-4 to TRBJ1-1, with D perhaps matching TRBD1 (6 bases). Trimming removed 2 bases at V and 4 bases at J, with 12 bases between. CDR1 is SGHNT and CDR2 is YYREEE in the germline V gene (reference sequence). The CDR3 runs 14 residues. CDR3 amino acids: CASSFWGAGTEAFF. Here the CDR3 DNA reads TGTGCCAGCAGCTTCTGGGGGGCGGGCACTGAAGCTTTCTTT.

V gene TRBV20-1 combines with J gene TRBJ1-6, with no clear D. Deletions cut 3 bases from V and 9 bases from J, with 18 bases between. CDR3 size: 15 residues. Germline V gene sequence: CDR1 DFQATT, CDR2 SNEGSKA (reference sequence). The CDR3: CSASEDAKHTSPLHF. CDR3 in DNA: TGCAGTGCTAGTGAGGACGCCAAACACACTTCACCCCTCCACTTT.

Worth noting for this clonotype: This may be a read error, as it is one base from a much larger clone. This chain links TRBV7-8 with TRBJ2-1, with 14 nucleotides matching TRBD2. Germline V CDR1 and CDR2: SGHVS, FQNEAQ. Unmatched junction bases numbered 10, after V lost 6 bases and J lost 9 bases. CDR3 size: 16 residues. CDR3: CASSYPGLAGDGEQFF. CDR3 sequence (DNA): TGTGCCAGCAGTTACCCGGGACTAGCGGGAGATGGTGAGCAGTTCTTC. The full variable domain, rest sourced from reference TRBV7-8 and TRBJ2-1, is GAGVSQSPRYKVAKRGQDVALRCDPISGHVSLFWYQQALGQGPEFLTYFQNEAQLDKSGLPSDRFFAERPEGSVSTLKIQRTQQEDSAVYLCASSYPGLAGDGEQFFGPGTRLTVL.